This entry describes one T cell receptor (beta chain). The record originates from a study of blood T cell repertoires in COVID-19. About the study: Acute and convalescent COVID-19 specimens originated in the United States, Italy and Spain. Sources were T cells, B-cell-depleted T cells, or PBMCs; the material itself was cDNA or gDNA.

Authors' processing steps: By means of reference gene primer amplification, nucleated cell counts were estimated. The assay was immunoSEQ multiplex PCR, and TCRdb's table has in-frame clones only and misses some. The V and J calls and clone size were taken over from that table, and D and trimming were inferred from the DNA. The table lists some 220,000 clones, more than 70% of them singletons. The CDR3 covers 12 residues. V was cut by 1 base and J by 10 bases, with 5 bases left in between. Per germline, CDR1 LNHNV and CDR2 YYDKDF (reference sequence). The chain employs TRBV15 and TRBJ1-6, with unresolved D. The clonotype comes from a human donor in a cohort sampled during active COVID-19. The sample comprised peripheral blood. The CDR3 nucleotides read TGTGCCACCAGCAGAGGAGGGTCACCCCTCCACTTT. This codes for CATSRGGSPLHF.